This T cell receptor (beta chain) was captured by sequencing in a study of vaccination and CD4 T cells after COVID-19. Whole-study context: Convalescent patients were SARS-CoV-2 positive by nasal swab PCR; several mild, one severe. Points from the study as a whole: Convalescent patients' vaccine-specific clones were spike mono-reactive in 304 of 307 cases.

Noted treatment: roughly 11-day PBMC culture with coronavirus spike peptide pools or control peptides (ViraFEST assay). With peptide pools, ViraFEST first expanded antigen-specific T cells and afterwards sequenced their TCRs. Half of the medium was exchanged for fresh IL-2 medium, first on day 3 and then on day 7. Notes on this clonotype: The antigen remains unidentified.

Germline trimming cut 8 bases from V and 5 bases from J; bases unmatched to any gene: 10. This CDR3 comprises 14 residues. Germline V lookup: CDR1 MNHEY, CDR2 SMNVEV (reference sequence). The assay that was used to sequence DNA from cultured CD4+ T cells was the Oncomine TCR Beta short-read assay. Via MiXCR, TCRdb re-called the PCR reads, giving one row per CDR3 protein. In the table there are roughly 16,000 distinct CDR3 sequences, approximately 57% of which are singletons. The receptor comes from a human donor who had recovered from COVID-19. The sequencing sample was made of CD4+ T cells from blood, cultured in vitro. V usage is TRBV27 and J usage is TRBJ2-5; 8 bases match TRBD2. CDR3 sequence: CASSVRRGAETQYF. The CDR3 coding sequence is TGTGCCAGCTCAGTTCGGCGGGGGGCGGAGACCCAGTACTTC.